These T cell receptor beta chains were read from a single sample in a study of CD8+ T cells in alopecia areata. The table came from immunoSEQ multiplex PCR; TCRdb's copy has only in-frame clones and leaves some out. The profile covers around 250,000 clones, with about 68% appearing a single time and around 1.2% taken by the ten largest. Sequencing was performed on CD4+ T cells sorted from blood, taken at week 0. These receptors originate from a human donor with alopecia areata. Both conserved end residues are part of each CDR3. A D gene is named only where the DNA matches it firmly. For some rows the clone size is stated as once, few or many, or as a class when expanded; others skip it.

j_call | d_call | v_call | clone_size | cdr3_aa | cdr3_nt
TRBJ2-7 | NA | TRBV19 | NA | CASSLRDSRYEQYF | TGTGCCAGTAGCCTCCGGGACTCTCGCTACGAGCAGTACTTC
TRBJ1-4 | NA | TRBV5-6 | NA | CASSLRFPNEKLFF | TGTGCCAGCAGCTTGCGTTTCCCTAATGAAAAACTGTTTTTT
TRBJ2-5 | NA | TRBV5-1 | NA | CASSLAKTLSVGTQYF | TGCGCCAGCAGCTTGGCGAAAACCTTATCGGTTGGGACCCAGTACTTC
TRBJ2-1 | NA | TRBV7-9 | NA | CASSLGSRMVNEQFF | TGTGCCAGCAGCTTGGGGTCAAGGATGGTCAATGAGCAGTTCTTC
TRBJ2-5 | NA | TRBV9 | NA | CASSLPGRSARETQYF | TGTGCCAGCAGCCTCCCCGGGCGTTCAGCGCGGGAGACCCAGTACTTC
TRBJ1-4 | NA | TRBV30 | NA | CAWSNSGNEKLFF | TGTGCCTGGAGTAACAGCGGGAATGAAAAACTGTTTTTT
TRBJ2-2 | NA | TRBV7-9 | once | CASSSQETGELFF | TGTGCCAGCAGTTCTCAGGAGACCGGGGAGCTGTTTTTT
TRBJ2-5 | NA | TRBV9 | few | CASSALPGHRETQYF | TGTGCCAGCAGCGCTCTCCCGGGACACAGGGAGACCCAGTACTTC
TRBJ1-2 | TRBD1 | TRBV29-1 | NA | CSVDQDGQGRGYTF | TGCAGCGTTGACCAGGACGGACAGGGCAGGGGCTACACCTTC
TRBJ2-5 | NA | TRBV29-1 | NA | CSAQGGAGETQYF | TGCAGCGCCCAAGGGGGGGCGGGTGAGACCCAGTACTTC
TRBJ2-3 | NA | TRBV9 | few | CASSPRVGENTQYF | TGTGCCAGCAGCCCCAGGGTTGGGGAGAATACGCAGTATTTT
TRBJ1-1 | TRBD1 | TRBV6-5 | NA | CASRGDSMNTEAFF | TGTGCCAGCAGGGGGGACAGTATGAACACTGAAGCTTTCTTT
TRBJ2-2 | TRBD1 | TRBV29-1 | once | CSVATGTGSVNTGELFF | TGCAGCGTAGCAACCGGGACAGGGTCGGTGAACACCGGGGAGCTGTTTTTT
TRBJ2-5 | NA | TRBV5-1 | few | CASSLAGLAETQYF | TGCGCCAGCAGCTTGGCCGGGCTAGCGGAGACCCAGTACTTC
TRBJ2-5 | NA | TRBV6-6 | NA | CASRGREETQYF | TGTGCCAGCAGGGGTCGAGAAGAGACCCAGTACTTC
TRBJ2-2 | NA | TRBV5-4 | NA | CASSLSITGELFF | TGTGCCAGCAGCTTGTCGATAACCGGGGAGCTGTTTTTT
TRBJ2-5 | NA | TRBV15 | NA | CATSRDRAAGETQYF | TGTGCCACCAGCAGAGATCGCGCAGCGGGAGAGACCCAGTACTTC
TRBJ1-4 | TRBD1 | TRBV6-5 | NA | CASRRTGLNEKLFF | TGTGCCAGCAGACGGACAGGGCTTAATGAAAAACTGTTTTTT
TRBJ1-2 | NA | TRBV2 | NA | CASSELRGGYTF | TGTGCCAGCAGTGAACTTAGGGGTGGCTACACCTTC
TRBJ2-6 | NA | TRBV29-1 | few | CSATTLGANVLTF | TGCAGCGCTACAACCCTTGGGGCCAACGTCCTGACTTTC
TRBJ2-3 | TRBD2 | TRBV2 | few | CASTSLAGETDTQYF | TGTGCCAGCACCTCACTAGCGGGGGAAACAGATACGCAGTATTTT
TRBJ2-3 | NA | TRBV18 | NA | CASSLQAPTDTQYF | TGTGCCAGCTCACTTCAGGCTCCCACAGATACGCAGTATTTT
TRBJ2-5 | NA | TRBV18 | NA | CASSPRQRETQYF | TGTGCCAGCTCACCAAGGCAACGGGAGACCCAGTACTTC
TRBJ2-7 | TRBD2 | TRBV7-8 | NA | CASSLASGIDLRQYF | TGTGCCAGCAGCTTGGCGAGCGGGATAGATCTTCGGCAGTACTTC
TRBJ1-1 | TRBD1 | TRBV7-2 | few | CASSLQGAKAEAFF | TGTGCCAGCAGCTTACAGGGGGCGAAGGCTGAAGCTTTCTTT
TRBJ2-1 | TRBD1 | TRBV10-3 | once | CAIGTGGTYNEQFF | TGTGCCATTGGGACAGGGGGTACCTACAATGAGCAGTTCTTC